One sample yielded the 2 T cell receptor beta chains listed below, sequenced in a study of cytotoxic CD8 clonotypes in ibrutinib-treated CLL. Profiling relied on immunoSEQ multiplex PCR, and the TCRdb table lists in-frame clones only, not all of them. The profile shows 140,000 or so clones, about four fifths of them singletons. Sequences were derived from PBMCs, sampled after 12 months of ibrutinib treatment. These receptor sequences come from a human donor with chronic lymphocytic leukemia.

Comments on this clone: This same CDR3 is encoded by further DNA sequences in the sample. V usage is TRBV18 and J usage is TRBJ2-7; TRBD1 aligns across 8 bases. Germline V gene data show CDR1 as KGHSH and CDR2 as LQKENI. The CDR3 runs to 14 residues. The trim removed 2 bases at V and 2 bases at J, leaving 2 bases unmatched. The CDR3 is CASSPGQGTYEQYF. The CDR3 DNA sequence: TGTGCCAGCTCACCAGGACAGGGTACCTACGAGCAGTACTTC.

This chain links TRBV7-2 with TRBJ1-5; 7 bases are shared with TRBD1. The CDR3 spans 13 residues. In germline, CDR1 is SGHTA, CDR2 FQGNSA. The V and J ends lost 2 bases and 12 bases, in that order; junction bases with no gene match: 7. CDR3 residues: CASSLTTGALQHF. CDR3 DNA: TGTGCCAGCAGCTTAACAACAGGGGCGCTCCAGCATTTT. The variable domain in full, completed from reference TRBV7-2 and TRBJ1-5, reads GAGVSQSPSNKVTEKGKDVELRCDPISGHTALYWYRQSLGQGLEFLIYFQGNSAPDKSGLPSDRFSAERTGGSVSTLTIQRTQQEDSAVYLCASSLTTGALQHFGDGTRLSIL.